This TCR beta chain was retrieved from a study of T cells in Graves' hyperthyroidism and ophthalmopathy. Background on the study: The initial diagnosis was the point when peripheral blood was collected, ahead of any treatment.

Disease duration was under 3 months in the ophthalmopathy patients, who also had a Clinical Activity Score of at least 3 and a NOSPECS grade of at least 4. Clinical symptoms, serum thyroxine and TRAb, thyroid ultrasound and orbital computed tomography were used for the diagnoses. Amplified TCR beta CDR3 regions came from RNA transcripts. First-round RT-PCR targeting the TCR CDR3 was performed with the HTBI primer set. TCRdb reanalysed the multiplex PCR reads using MiXCR and keeps one entry per CDR3 protein. This table holds some 490,000 distinct CDR3 sequences, less than 25% found once. The V gene end was trimmed by 4 bases and the J gene end by 14 bases; junction bases not matched to a gene: 12. The CDR3 has 14 amino acids. Per the germline V gene, CDR1 is SGHRS and CDR2 is YFSETQ. This clonotype was counted only a few times.

This clonotype was obtained from a woman in her sixties or seventies with Graves' ophthalmopathy. This sequence joins TRBV5-1 and TRBJ1-6, with 7 bases fitting TRBD1. Sequenced material: blood. This CDR3 is CASSQGDSAFSLHF. The CDR3 DNA sequence: TGCGCCAGCAGCCAAGGGGACAGCGCTTTTTCCCTCCACTTT. Looking up the rest from reference TRBV5-1 and TRBJ1-6 gives the full variable domain: KAGVTQTPRYLIKTRGQQVTLSCSPISGHRSVSWYQQTPGQGLQFLFEYFSETQRNKGNFPGRFSGRQFSNSRSEMNVSTLELGDSALYLCASSQGDSAFSLHFGNGTRLTVT.